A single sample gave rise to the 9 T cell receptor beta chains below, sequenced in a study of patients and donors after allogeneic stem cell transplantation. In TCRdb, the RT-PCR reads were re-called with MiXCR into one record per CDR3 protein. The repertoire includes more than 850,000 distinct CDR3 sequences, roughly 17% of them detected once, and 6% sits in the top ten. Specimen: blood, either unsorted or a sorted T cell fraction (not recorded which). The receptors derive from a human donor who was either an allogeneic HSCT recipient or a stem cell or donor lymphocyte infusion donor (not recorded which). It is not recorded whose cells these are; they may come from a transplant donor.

CDR3 nucleotides: TGTGCCAGCAGCTTAGAAGGGCGGCGGTTCGATGAGCAGTTCTTC. This codes for CASSLEGRRFDEQFF. The chain has TRBV13 and TRBJ2-1; D call uncertain. The CDR3 totals 15 residues. Germline CDR1 reads PRHDT; CDR2 reads FYEKMQ (reference sequence). V gave up 1 base and J gave up 8 bases, with 15 bases separating them.

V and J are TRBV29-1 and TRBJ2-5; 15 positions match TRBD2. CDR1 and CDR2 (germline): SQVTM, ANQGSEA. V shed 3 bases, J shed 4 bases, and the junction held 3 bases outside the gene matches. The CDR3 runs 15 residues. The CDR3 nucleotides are TGCAGCGTTGAGTGGACTAGCGGGAGGGTAGAGACCCAGTACTTC. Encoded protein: CSVEWTSGRVETQYF.

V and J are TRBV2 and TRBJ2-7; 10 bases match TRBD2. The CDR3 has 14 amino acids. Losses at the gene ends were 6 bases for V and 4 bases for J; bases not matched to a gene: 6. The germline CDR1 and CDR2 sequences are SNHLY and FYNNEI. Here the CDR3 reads CASRQREGPYEQYF. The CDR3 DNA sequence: TGTGCCAGCAGACAGCGGGAGGGCCCTTACGAGCAGTACTTC.

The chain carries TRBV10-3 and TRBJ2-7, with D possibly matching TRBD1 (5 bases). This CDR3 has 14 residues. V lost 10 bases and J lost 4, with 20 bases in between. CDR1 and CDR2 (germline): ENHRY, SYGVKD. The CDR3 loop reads CATTDRPKFYEQYF. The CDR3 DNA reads TGTGCCACCACAGACAGACCAAAGTTTTACGAGCAGTACTTC.

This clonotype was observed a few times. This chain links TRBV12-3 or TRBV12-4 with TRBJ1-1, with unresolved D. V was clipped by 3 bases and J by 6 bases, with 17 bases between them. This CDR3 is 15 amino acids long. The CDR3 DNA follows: TGTGCCAGCAGTTTCCTCCGGCAGTCGAAGCCTGAAGCTTTCTTT. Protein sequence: CASSFLRQSKPEAFF.

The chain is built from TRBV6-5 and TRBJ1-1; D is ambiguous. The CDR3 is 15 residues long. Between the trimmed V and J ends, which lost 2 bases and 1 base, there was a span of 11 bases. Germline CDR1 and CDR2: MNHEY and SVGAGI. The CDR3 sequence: CASSYRTRPNTEAFF. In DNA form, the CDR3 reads TGTGCCAGCAGTTACAGAACGAGGCCGAACACTGAAGCTTTCTTT.

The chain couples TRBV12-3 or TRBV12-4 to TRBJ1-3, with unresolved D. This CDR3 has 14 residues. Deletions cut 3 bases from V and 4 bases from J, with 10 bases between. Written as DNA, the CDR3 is TGTGCCAGCAGTTTGGGTACAGAAGGAAACACCATATATTTT. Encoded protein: CASSLGTEGNTIYF.

DNA for the CDR3: TGTGCCAGCAGCAAGCCCGGGACGGCCTACGAGCAGTACTTC. Protein product: CASSKPGTAYEQYF. The genes are TRBV7-6 and TRBJ2-7; perhaps D is TRBD1 or TRBD2 (5 bases each). Germline V gene data show CDR1 as SGHVS and CDR2 as FNYEAQ. V was clipped by 5 bases and J by 2 bases, with 13 bases between them. This CDR3 region has 14 residues.

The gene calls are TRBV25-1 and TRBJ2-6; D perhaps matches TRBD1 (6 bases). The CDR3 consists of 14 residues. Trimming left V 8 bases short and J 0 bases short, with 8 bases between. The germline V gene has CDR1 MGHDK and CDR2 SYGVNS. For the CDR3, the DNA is TGTGCCAGCTACAGGGTCTCTGGGGCCAACGTCCTGACTTTC. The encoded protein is CASYRVSGANVLTF.